Detailed here is one T cell receptor (beta chain). The CDR3 loop spans 16 amino acids. Germline loops: CDR1 KGHSH, CDR2 LQKENI. Germline trimming cut 4 bases from V and 4 bases from J; bases unmatched to any gene: 10. The sample comes from a study of siplizumab effects on memory and regulatory T cells. TCRdb keeps only in-frame clones here, not all; method: immunoSEQ multiplex PCR. The sample contains more than 90,000 clones, just under 95% of which appear only once. Sequencing used non-Treg CD4+ T cells sorted from blood. This TCR was recovered from a human donor in good health. The genes are TRBV18 and TRBJ1-3, with 7 bases aligning to TRBD1. The DNA for the CDR3 is TGTGCCAGCTCACAAGGGGGACAGAGCATCGGAAACACCATATATTTT. Its protein is CASSQGGQSIGNTIYF.